This TCR beta chain came from a study of identical twins. Whole-study results and caveats: Some out-of-frame alpha sequences were shared by twins, and these showed excess low generation probability.

This clonotype occurred a few times. Its specificity is not known. Each CDR3 protein gets one entry after TCRdb re-called the 5' RACE reads with MiXCR. The sample shows 400,000 to 600,000 distinct CDR3 sequences, 20% to 25% of them seen only once. This CDR3 has 19 amino acids. The V and J ends lost 1 base and 3 bases respectively, with 25 bases between them. Healthy Caucasians made up all donors. These same records also appear under a second study, on yellow fever vaccine responses in identical twins.

The receptor was isolated from a woman younger than 35 in good health. The sequencing sample was made of CD4+ T cells sorted from blood. This chain uses TRBV12-3 or TRBV12-4 with TRBJ2-7, with D tentatively TRBD2 (7 bases). Here the CDR3 DNA reads TGTGCCAGCAGTTTAGTAGCAGTTACAGGGAGGGTAGGAGGCTACGAGCAGTACTTC. Amino acid sequence: CASSLVAVTGRVGGYEQYF.